This entry concerns a single TCR beta chain. The entry originates in a study of T-cell reconstitution after alpha-beta-depleted transplantation in children. Researchers prepared the TCRbeta library using unique molecular identifiers, the study reports. One entry per CDR3 protein results from TCRdb running MiXCR on the PCR reads. Counted here are some 200,000 distinct CDR3 sequences, around 10% occurring once; the ten biggest clones make up around 6.2%. CDR1 and CDR2 (germline): ENHRY, SYGVKD. The CDR3 runs 12 residues. The V gene lost 0 bases and the J gene lost 14 bases, with 13 bases spanning the gap.

Sequenced material: PBMCs from the stem cell graft donor, taken from the stem cell graft. The V call is TRBV10-3, the J call TRBJ1-2; no firm D call. The receptor was isolated from a human donor who donated a stem cell graft to a child with acute lymphoblastic leukemia. CDR3: CAISESSFAPTF. The CDR3, as DNA: TGTGCCATCAGTGAGTCGAGCTTCGCACCGACCTTC.